This TCR beta chain was captured by sequencing in a study of T-cell memory formation after mild COVID-19. In this sample, this clonotype turned up many times. The junction shows a germline mismatch at one end, possibly a read error. TCRdb redid the calling of the 5' RACE reads with MiXCR, one entry per CDR3 protein. The sample includes 350,000 to 500,000 distinct CDR3 sequences, over 15% of them seen just once. The CDR3 covers 13 residues. Germline V gene sequence: CDR1 SSHAT, CDR2 FNYEAQ (reference sequence). The chain joins TRBV7-7 to TRBJ2-7; D is tentatively TRBD1 or TRBD2 (6 bases each). Material for sequencing was PBMCs or a T cell subset sorted from them (not recorded which). This receptor was identified in an adult woman who had mild COVID-19 (a few samples of this study predate the infection). Cell type and time point are not known. CDR3 sequence reads: CASTRGPAHEQYF. The CDR3 DNA reads TGTGCTAGCACCCGGGGGCCGGCCCACGAGCAGTACTTC. The variable domain in full, completed from reference TRBV7-7 and TRBJ2-7, reads GAGVSQSPRYKVTKRGQDVTLRCDPISSHATLYWYQQALGQGPEFLTYFNYEAQPDKSGLPSDRFSAERPEGSISTLTIQRTEQRDSAMYRCASTRGPAHEQYFGPGTRLTVT.